This T cell receptor beta chain emerged from a study of shared clonotypes between healthy human individuals. Study findings and constraints: All-four-donor shared clonotypes had higher generation probabilities than non-shared clonotypes did.

The method was immunoSEQ multiplex PCR; TCRdb's version includes in-frame clones alone and lacks a portion of them. This table has around 1.9 million clones, approximately 94% appearing once. It was CD45RO-negative cells, positively selected for CCR7, that made up naive CD8 cells, with terminally differentiated effector memory CD45RA+ cells excluded. Healthy and HIV-negative, the adult donors had no recent acute infections or vaccinations. As to this clone: Its antigen is unknown.

This CDR3 comprises 18 residues. V dropped 4 bases and J dropped 3; count of bases not matched to a gene: 14. The germline V gene encodes CDR1 SGHRS and CDR2 YFSETQ. This sequence originates from a man aged 18 to 30 in good health. Some clones in this sample may be carry-over from other donors' samples. The V gene is TRBV5-1, the J gene TRBJ2-3, with 10 nucleotides matching TRBD2. The specimen was naive CD8+ T cells from PBMCs. In DNA form, the CDR3 reads TGCGCCAGCAGCCTAAGATCTCCTAGCGGGAGTATTACAGATACGCAGTATTTT. Its protein product is CASSLRSPSGSITDTQYF. Complete variable domain (other parts from reference TRBV5-1 and TRBJ2-3): KAGVTQTPRYLIKTRGQQVTLSCSPISGHRSVSWYQQTPGQGLQFLFEYFSETQRNKGNFPGRFSGRQFSNSRSEMNVSTLELGDSALYLCASSLRSPSGSITDTQYFGPGTRLTVL.